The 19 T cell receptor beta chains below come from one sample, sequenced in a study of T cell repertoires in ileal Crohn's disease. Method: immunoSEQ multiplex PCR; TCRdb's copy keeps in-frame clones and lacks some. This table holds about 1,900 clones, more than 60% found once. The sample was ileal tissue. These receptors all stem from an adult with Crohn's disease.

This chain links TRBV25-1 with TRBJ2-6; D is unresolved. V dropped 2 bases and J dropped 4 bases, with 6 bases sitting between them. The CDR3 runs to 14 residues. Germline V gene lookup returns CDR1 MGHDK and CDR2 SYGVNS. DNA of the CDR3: TGTGCCAGCAGTGAACAGATGGGGGCCAACGTCCTGACTTTC. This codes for CASSEQMGANVLTF.

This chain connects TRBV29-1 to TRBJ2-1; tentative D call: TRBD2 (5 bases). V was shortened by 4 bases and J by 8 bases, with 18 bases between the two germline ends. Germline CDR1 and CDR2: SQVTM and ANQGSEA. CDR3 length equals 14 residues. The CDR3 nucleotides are TGCAGCGTTGGAGAGGGCTTTGCTGCCGATGAGCAGTTCTTC. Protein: CSVGEGFAADEQFF.

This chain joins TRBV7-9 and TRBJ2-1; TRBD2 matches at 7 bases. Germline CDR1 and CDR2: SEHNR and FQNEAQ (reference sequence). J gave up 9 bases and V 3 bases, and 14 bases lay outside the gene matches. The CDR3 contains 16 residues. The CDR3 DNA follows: TGTGCCAGCAGCTTCACAGGAAAACCCGGGGGGATTGAGCAGTTCTTC. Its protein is CASSFTGKPGGIEQFF.

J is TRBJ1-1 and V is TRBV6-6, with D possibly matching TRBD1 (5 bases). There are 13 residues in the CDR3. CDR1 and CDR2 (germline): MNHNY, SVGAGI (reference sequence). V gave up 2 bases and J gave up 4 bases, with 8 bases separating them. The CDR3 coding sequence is TGTGCCAGCAGTTACCAGGGATCCACTGAAGCTTTCTTT. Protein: CASSYQGSTEAFF.

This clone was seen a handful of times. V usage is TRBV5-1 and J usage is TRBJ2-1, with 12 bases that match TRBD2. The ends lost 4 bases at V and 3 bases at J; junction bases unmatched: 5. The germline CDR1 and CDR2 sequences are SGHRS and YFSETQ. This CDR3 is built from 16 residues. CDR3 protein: CASSPTSGGIYNEQFF. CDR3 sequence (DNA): TGCGCCAGCAGCCCTACTAGCGGGGGGATCTACAATGAGCAGTTCTTC.

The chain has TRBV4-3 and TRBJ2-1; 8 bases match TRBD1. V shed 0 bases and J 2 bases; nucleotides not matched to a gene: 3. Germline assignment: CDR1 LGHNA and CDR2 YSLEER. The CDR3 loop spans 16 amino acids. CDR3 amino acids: CASSQDGQGAYNEQFF. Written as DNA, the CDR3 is TGCGCCAGCAGCCAAGACGGACAGGGTGCCTACAATGAGCAGTTCTTC.

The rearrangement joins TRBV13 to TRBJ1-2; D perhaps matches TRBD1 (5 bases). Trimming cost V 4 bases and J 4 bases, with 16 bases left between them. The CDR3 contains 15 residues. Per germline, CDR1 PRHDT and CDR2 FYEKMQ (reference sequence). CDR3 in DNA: TGTGCCAGCAGCTCACGGGCAGGGTCCGTCTATGGCTACACCTTC. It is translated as CASSSRAGSVYGYTF.

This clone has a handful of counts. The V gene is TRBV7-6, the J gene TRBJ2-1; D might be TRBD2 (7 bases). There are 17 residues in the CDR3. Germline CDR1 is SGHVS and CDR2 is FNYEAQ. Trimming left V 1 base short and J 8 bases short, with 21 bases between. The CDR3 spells CASSLGGQGRGGYEQFF. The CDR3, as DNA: TGTGCCAGCAGCTTAGGAGGGCAGGGGCGCGGGGGATATGAGCAGTTCTTC.

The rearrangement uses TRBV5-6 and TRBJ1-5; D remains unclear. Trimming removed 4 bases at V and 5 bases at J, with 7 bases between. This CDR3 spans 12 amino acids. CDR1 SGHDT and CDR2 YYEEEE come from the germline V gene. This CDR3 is CASSGDHQPQHF. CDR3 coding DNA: TGTGCCAGCAGCGGAGACCATCAGCCCCAGCATTTT.

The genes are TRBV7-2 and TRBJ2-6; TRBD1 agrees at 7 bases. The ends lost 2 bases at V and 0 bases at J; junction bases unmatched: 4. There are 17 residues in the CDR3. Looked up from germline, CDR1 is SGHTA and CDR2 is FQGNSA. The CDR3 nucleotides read TGTGCCAGCAGCTTATGGACAGGCTCCTCTGGGGCCAACGTCCTGACTTTC. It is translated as CASSLWTGSSGANVLTF.

CDR3 nucleotide sequence: TGTGCCAGCAGCTCCGGGGGAACTAAGAATGAGCAGTTCTTC. This gives the protein CASSSGGTKNEQFF. V gene TRBV5-4 combines with J gene TRBJ2-1; weak D call: TRBD2 (6 bases). The CDR3 has 14 amino acids. The V end was cut by 3 bases, the J end by 7 bases, with 14 bases between. The germline V gene encodes CDR1 SGHNT and CDR2 YYREEE (reference sequence).

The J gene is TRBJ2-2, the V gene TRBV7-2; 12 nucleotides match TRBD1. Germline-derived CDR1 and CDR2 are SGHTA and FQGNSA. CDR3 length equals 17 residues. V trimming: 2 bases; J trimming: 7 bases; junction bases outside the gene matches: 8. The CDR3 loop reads CASSLSGQGAFGGELFF. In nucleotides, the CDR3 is TGTGCCAGCAGCTTATCGGGACAGGGGGCTTTTGGCGGGGAGCTGTTTTTT.

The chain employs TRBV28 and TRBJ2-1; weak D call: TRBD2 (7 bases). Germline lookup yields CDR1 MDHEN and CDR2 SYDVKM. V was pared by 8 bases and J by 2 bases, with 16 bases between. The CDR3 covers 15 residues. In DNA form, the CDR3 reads TGTGCCAGCGGGGGGGGCAAAGGCCCCTACAATGAGCAGTTCTTC. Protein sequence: CASGGGKGPYNEQFF. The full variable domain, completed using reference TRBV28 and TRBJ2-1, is DVKVTQSSRYLVKRTGEKVFLECVQDMDHENMFWYRQDPGLGLRLIYFSYDVKMKEKGDIPEGYSVSREKKERFSLILESASTNQTSMYLCASGGGKGPYNEQFFGPGTRLTVL.

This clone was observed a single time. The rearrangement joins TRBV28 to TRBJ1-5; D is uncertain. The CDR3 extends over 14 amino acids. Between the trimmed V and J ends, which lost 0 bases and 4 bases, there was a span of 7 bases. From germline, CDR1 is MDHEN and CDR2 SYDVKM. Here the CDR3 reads CASSLWAGNQPQHF. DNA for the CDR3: TGTGCCAGCAGTTTATGGGCGGGGAATCAGCCCCAGCATTTT.

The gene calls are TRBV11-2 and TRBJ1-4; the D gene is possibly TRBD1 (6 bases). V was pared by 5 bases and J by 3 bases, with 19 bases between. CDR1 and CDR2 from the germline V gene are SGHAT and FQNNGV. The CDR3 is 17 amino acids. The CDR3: CASSPRTDRRANEKLFF. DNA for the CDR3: TGTGCCAGCAGCCCCCGGACGGACAGAAGGGCTAATGAAAAACTGTTTTTT.

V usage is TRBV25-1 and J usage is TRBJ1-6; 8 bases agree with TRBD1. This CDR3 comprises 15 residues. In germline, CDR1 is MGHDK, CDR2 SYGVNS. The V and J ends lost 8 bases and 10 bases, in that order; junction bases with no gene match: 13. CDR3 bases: TGTGCCAGCTCTGCCGAAGGACAGGGTGGATCACCCCTCCACTTT. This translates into CASSAEGQGGSPLHF.

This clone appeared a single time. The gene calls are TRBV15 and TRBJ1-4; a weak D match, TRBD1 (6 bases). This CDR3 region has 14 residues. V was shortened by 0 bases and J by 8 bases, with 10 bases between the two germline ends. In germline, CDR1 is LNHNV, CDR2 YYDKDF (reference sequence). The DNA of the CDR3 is TGTGCCACCAGCAGAGATCGGGGGGCCGAAAAACTGTTTTTT. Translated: CATSRDRGAEKLFF.

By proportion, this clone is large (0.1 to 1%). The CDR3 loop is CASSGSVGGQPQHF. For the CDR3, the DNA is TGCGCCAGCAGTGGGTCGGTAGGGGGTCAGCCCCAGCATTTT. This chain connects TRBV10-2 to TRBJ1-5; D might be TRBD1 (6 bases). The CDR3 totals 14 residues. V was pared by 4 bases and J by 6 bases, with 13 bases between. The germline V gene has CDR1 WSHSY and CDR2 SAAADI.

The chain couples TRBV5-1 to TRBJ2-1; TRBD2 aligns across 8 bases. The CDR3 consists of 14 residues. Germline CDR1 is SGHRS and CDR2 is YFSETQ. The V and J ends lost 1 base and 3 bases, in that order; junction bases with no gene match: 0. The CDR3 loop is CASSLSGGYNEQFF. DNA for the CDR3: TGCGCCAGCAGCTTGAGCGGGGGCTACAATGAGCAGTTCTTC.